The 14 T cell receptor beta chains below were found in one sample sequenced in a study of T-cell reconstitution after alpha-beta-depleted transplantation in children. For TCRbeta, the library was prepared with unique molecular identifiers. TCRdb ran MiXCR on the PCR reads and lists one entry per CDR3 protein. In the table there are about 980,000 distinct CDR3 sequences, roughly 29% of which are singletons. Source: PBMCs, mostly from graft donor cells, taken 360 days after TCRalphabeta/CD19-depleted stem cell transplant. These receptors were taken from a boy under two years old who had a stem cell transplant for SCID, so the T cells may come from the graft donor.

The sample holds many counts of this clonotype. The gene calls are TRBV20-1 and TRBJ2-1, with 8 bases lining up with TRBD1. Germline lookup yields CDR1 DFQATT and CDR2 SNEGSKA (reference sequence). CDR3 length: 15 residues. Trimming took 4 bases from V and 0 from J; bases not matched to a gene: 5. The CDR3 DNA reads TGCAGTGCTAACCCCACAGGGGGCTCCTACAATGAGCAGTTCTTC. This encodes CSANPTGGSYNEQFF.

This clonotype was picked up a small number of times. The chain has TRBV12-3 or TRBV12-4 and TRBJ2-1; 11 bases are a match to TRBD2. The CDR3 sequence is 15 residues long. Trimming removed 6 bases from V and 7 bases from J; junction bases left unmatched: 8. CDR3 DNA: TGTGCCAGCAGGCTAGCGGGAGGAATGTGGAATGAGCAGTTCTTC. It translates to CASRLAGGMWNEQFF.

This clonotype was observed many times. V usage is TRBV12-3 or TRBV12-4 and J usage is TRBJ2-5; no reliable D call. V shed 1 base and J shed 0 bases, with 3 bases lying between them. This CDR3 is 13 amino acids long. The CDR3 DNA reads TGTGCCAGCAGTTTAGGGTACCAAGAGACCCAGTACTTC. It is translated as CASSLGYQETQYF.

This clonotype has only a few counts. The V gene is TRBV5-1, the J gene TRBJ2-7, with no clear D. The germline V gene has CDR1 SGHRS and CDR2 YFSETQ. Trimming shortened V by 3 bases and J by 2 bases, and 9 bases separated the two germline ends. This CDR3 has 13 amino acids. DNA of the CDR3: TGCGCCAGCAGCTCGACCGACCCCTACGAGCAGTACTTC. It yields the protein CASSSTDPYEQYF.

In this sample, this clonotype turned up a few times. This chain uses TRBV20-1 with TRBJ2-1; TRBD2 might be the D (6 bases). Germline CDR1 is DFQATT and CDR2 is SNEGSKA (reference sequence). The CDR3 totals 13 residues. V dropped 6 bases and J dropped 6 bases, with 15 bases sitting between them. As DNA, the CDR3 is TGCAGTGCGCCGGGACTGGGTGGCAATGAGCAGTTCTTC. The encoded protein is CSAPGLGGNEQFF.

V usage is TRBV12-3 or TRBV12-4 and J usage is TRBJ1-5; maybe TRBD1 (6 bases). V lost 5 bases to trimming and J lost 9 bases, with 11 bases between them. CDR3 length equals 12 residues. The CDR3 nucleotides read TGTGCCAGCAGTCGTCTCAGGGGGCCCCAGCATTTT. Translation gives CASSRLRGPQHF.

There are many counts of this clonotype. The CDR3: CAISESGGNQPQHF. DNA for the CDR3: TGTGCCATCAGTGAGTCAGGGGGCAATCAGCCCCAGCATTTT. The J gene is TRBJ1-5, the V gene TRBV10-3, with D tentatively TRBD1 (5 bases). The CDR3 sequence is 14 residues long. Germline loops: CDR1 ENHRY, CDR2 SYGVKD. Trimming cost V 0 bases and J 2 bases, with 5 bases left between them.

This clonotype was seen a handful of times. The chain joins TRBV5-1 to TRBJ2-7, with TRBD2 as a possible D gene (6 bases). V was pared by 4 bases and J by 6 bases, with 14 bases between. This CDR3 has 13 amino acids. CDR1 is SGHRS and CDR2 is YFSETQ in the germline V gene. The CDR3 loop is CASSRERGSEQYF. The CDR3 DNA is TGCGCCAGCAGCCGGGAGCGAGGGAGCGAGCAGTACTTC.

There are a few counts of this clonotype. The V call is TRBV28, the J call TRBJ2-1; D may match TRBD1 or TRBD2 (5 bases each). CDR3 length equals 15 residues. V gave up 3 bases and J gave up 6 bases, with 15 bases separating them. The germline V gene encodes CDR1 MDHEN and CDR2 SYDVKM. The CDR3 loop reads CASSLERGSSNEQFF. DNA for the CDR3: TGTGCCAGCAGTTTGGAGAGGGGCTCCAGCAATGAGCAGTTCTTC.

This clonotype has more than one count but fewer than ten. V and J are TRBV12-3 or TRBV12-4 and TRBJ1-3; 8 bases align to TRBD1. The CDR3 runs 17 residues. Trimming cost V 6 bases and J 0 bases; bases outside gene matches: 10. CDR3 sequence: CASRPPGQVYSGNTIYF. The CDR3 bases are TGTGCCAGCAGACCACCGGGACAGGTGTACTCTGGAAACACCATATATTTT.

Only a few counts were recorded for this clonotype. This sequence joins TRBV5-1 and TRBJ2-5, with 12 bases that match TRBD2. The CDR3 contains 15 residues. V shed 7 bases, J shed 4 bases, and the junction held 8 bases outside the gene matches. Looked up from germline, CDR1 is SGHRS and CDR2 is YFSETQ. CDR3: CASQLAGGVRETQYF. In nucleotides, the CDR3 is TGCGCCAGCCAACTAGCGGGGGGAGTTCGAGAGACCCAGTACTTC.

A few counts support this clonotype. V usage is TRBV4-1 and J usage is TRBJ2-7; D remains unclear. Trimming cost V 0 bases and J 6 bases, with 12 bases left between them. Per the germline V gene, CDR1 is MGHRA and CDR2 is YSYEKL. This CDR3 is built from 14 residues. Written as DNA, the CDR3 is TGCGCCAGCAGCCAAGACGGCCTATCACTCGAGCAGTACTTC. Protein sequence: CASSQDGLSLEQYF.

This clonotype was observed a few times. The chain is built from TRBV4-1 and TRBJ2-3; D is possibly TRBD1 (6 bases). Germline V gene sequence: CDR1 MGHRA, CDR2 YSYEKL. Trimming took off 9 bases at V and 0 bases at J, with 13 bases between the two ends. CDR3 size: 14 residues. The CDR3 is CASGRGGSTDTQYF. DNA for the CDR3: TGCGCCAGTGGTAGAGGGGGAAGCACAGATACGCAGTATTTT.

This clonotype was seen a few times. The V call is TRBV20-1, the J call TRBJ1-4; D is undetermined. Germline CDR1 reads DFQATT; CDR2 reads SNEGSKA (reference sequence). The CDR3 is 13 residues long. V shed 2 bases and J shed 6 bases, with 10 bases lying between them. As DNA, the CDR3 is TGCAGTGCTAGACTAATGGAGGATGAAAAACTGTTTTTT. This sequence encodes CSARLMEDEKLFF.